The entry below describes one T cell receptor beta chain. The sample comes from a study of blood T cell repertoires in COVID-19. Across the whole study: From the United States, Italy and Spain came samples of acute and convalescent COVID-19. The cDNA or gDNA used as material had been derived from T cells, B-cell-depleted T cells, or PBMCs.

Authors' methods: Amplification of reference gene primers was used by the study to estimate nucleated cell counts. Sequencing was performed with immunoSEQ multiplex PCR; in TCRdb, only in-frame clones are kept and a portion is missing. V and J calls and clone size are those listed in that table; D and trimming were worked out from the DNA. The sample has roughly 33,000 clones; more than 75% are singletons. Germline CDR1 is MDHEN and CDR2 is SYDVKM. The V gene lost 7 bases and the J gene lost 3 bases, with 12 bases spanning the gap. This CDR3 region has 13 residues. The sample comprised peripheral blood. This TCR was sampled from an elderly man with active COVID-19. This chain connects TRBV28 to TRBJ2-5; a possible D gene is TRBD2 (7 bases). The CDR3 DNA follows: TGTGCCAGCACCGGGGGGCACAAAGAGACCCAGTACTTC. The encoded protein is CASTGGHKETQYF.